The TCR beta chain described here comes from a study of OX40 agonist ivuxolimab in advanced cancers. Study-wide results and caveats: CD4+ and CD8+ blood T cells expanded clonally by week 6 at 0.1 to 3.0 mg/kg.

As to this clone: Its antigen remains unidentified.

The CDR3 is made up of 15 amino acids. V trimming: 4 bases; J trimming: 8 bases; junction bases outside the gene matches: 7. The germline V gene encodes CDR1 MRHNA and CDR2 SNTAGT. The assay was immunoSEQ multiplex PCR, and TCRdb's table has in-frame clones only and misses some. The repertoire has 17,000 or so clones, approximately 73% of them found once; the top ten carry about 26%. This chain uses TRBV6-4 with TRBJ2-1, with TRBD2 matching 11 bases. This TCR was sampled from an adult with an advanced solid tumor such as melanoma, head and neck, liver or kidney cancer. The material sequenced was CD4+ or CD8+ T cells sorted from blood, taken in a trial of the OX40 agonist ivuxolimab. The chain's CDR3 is CASSAFSGRAYEQFF. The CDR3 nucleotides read TGTGCCAGCAGTGCATTTAGCGGGAGGGCTTATGAGCAGTTCTTC.